This record looks at one T cell receptor beta chain sequence and its context. This entry belongs to a study of blood T cell repertoires in COVID-19. Whole-study context: Acute-phase and convalescent COVID-19 samples originated in the United States, Italy and Spain. T cells, B-cell-depleted T cells, or PBMCs supplied cDNA or gDNA.

The CDR3 totals 12 residues. V shed 4 bases and J shed 9 bases, with 10 bases lying between them. CDR1 is KGHDR and CDR2 is SFDVKD in the germline V gene. In the original processing: Reference gene primer amplification yielded estimated nucleated cell counts. The repertoire was sequenced with immunoSEQ multiplex PCR; TCRdb's copy has only in-frame clones and lacks some. V and J calls and clone size come straight from that table; D and trimming were deduced from the DNA. This table has 100,000 to 120,000 clones, 88% appearing once. The source of this sequence is a woman aged 45-60 years with acute or convalescent COVID-19. The chain links TRBV24-1 to TRBJ2-3, with D possibly TRBD1 on 7 matching bases. The sequencing input was peripheral blood. In nucleotides, the CDR3 is TGTGCCACCAGTGACCAGGGGGGCACGCAGTATTTT. Protein product: CATSDQGGTQYF.